The clone carrying this TCR beta chain was seen more than once but under ten times. The data derive from a study of blood T cell repertoires in COVID-19. Overall study: Some COVID-19 samples were acute and others convalescent; all came from the United States, Italy and Spain. Nucleic acid was either cDNA or gDNA, and it came from T cells, B-cell-depleted T cells, or PBMCs.

Original handling: It was from reference gene primer amplification that nucleated cell counts were estimated. Clones were read by immunoSEQ multiplex PCR, and TCRdb kept only the in-frame ones, dropping some. Clone size and the V and J calls come from that table; the DNA yielded D and trimming. The profile shows about 78,000 clones, approximately 90% of them singletons. The sample consisted of peripheral blood. This TCR came from a woman older than 75 with active or convalescent COVID-19.

The CDR3 spells CASSGGRTGEGEQYF. The DNA for the CDR3 is TGTGCCAGCAGCGGGGGCCGGACAGGGGAAGGCGAGCAGTACTTC. The V and J genes are TRBV7-2 and TRBJ2-7; 9 bases agree with TRBD1. J gave up 6 bases and V 5 bases, and 11 bases lay outside the gene matches. This CDR3 is built from 15 residues. Germline CDR1 and CDR2: SGHTA and FQGNSA.